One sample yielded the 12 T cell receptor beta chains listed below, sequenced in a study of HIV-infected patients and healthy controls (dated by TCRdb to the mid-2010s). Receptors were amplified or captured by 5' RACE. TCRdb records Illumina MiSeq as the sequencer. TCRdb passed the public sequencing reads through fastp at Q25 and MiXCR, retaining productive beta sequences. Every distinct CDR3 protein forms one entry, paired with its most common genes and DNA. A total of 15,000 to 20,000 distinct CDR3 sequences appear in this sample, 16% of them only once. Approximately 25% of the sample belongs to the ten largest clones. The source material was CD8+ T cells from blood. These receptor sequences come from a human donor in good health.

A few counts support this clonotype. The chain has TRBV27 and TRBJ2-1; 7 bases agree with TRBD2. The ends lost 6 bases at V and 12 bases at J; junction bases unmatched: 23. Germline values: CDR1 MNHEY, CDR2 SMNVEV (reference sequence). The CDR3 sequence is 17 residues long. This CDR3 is CASRGPLGGSGEIGQFF. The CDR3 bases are TGTGCCAGCAGGGGGCCCCTGGGCGGGAGCGGGGAAATCGGGCAGTTCTTC.

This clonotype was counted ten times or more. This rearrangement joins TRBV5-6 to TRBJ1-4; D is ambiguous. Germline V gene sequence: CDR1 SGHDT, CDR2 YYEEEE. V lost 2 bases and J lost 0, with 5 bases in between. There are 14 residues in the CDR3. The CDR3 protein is CASSFPSTNEKLFF. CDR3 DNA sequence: TGTGCCAGCAGCTTCCCTTCAACTAATGAAAAACTGTTTTTT.

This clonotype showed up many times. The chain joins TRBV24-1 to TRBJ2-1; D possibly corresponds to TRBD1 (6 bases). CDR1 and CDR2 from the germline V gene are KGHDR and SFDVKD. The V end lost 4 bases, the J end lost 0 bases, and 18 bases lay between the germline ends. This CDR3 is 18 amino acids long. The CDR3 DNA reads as TGTGCCACCAGTGAGGCCGCCTCGGGACAAAGCTCCTACAATGAGCAGTTCTTC. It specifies CATSEAASGQSSYNEQFF.

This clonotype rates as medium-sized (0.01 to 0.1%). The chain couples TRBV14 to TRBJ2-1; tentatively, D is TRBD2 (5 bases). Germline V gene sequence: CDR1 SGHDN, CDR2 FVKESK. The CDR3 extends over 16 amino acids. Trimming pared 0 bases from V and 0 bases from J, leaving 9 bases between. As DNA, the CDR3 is TGTGCCAGCAGCCAAGATCCCGGGGACTCCTACAATGAGCAGTTCTTC. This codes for CASSQDPGDSYNEQFF.

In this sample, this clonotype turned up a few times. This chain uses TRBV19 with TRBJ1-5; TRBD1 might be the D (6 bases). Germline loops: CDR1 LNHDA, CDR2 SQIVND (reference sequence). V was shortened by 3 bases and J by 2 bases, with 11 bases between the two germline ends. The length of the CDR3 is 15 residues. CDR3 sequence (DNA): TGTGCCAGTAGTATGGGGGGGGCGCGCAATCAGCCCCAGCATTTT. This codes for CASSMGGARNQPQHF.

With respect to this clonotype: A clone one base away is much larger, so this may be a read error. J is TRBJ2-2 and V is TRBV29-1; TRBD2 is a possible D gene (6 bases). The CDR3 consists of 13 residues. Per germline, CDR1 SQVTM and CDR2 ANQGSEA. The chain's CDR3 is CSVRYWSWGELSF. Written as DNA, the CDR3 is TGCAGCGTTCGGTATTGGTCTTGGGGGGAGCTGTCTTTT.

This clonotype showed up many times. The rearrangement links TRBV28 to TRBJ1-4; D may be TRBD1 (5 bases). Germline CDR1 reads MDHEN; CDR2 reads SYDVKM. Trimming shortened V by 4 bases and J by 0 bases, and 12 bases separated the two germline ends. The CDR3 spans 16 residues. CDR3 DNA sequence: TGTGCCAGCAGTTATATCGCGACAGCAACTAATGAAAAACTGTTTTTT. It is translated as CASSYIATATNEKLFF. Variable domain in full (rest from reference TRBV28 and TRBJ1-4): DVKVTQSSRYLVKRTGEKVFLECVQDMDHENMFWYRQDPGLGLRLIYFSYDVKMKEKGDIPEGYSVSREKKERFSLILESASTNQTSMYLCASSYIATATNEKLFFGSGTQLSVL.

Written as DNA, the CDR3 is TGTGCCACCTCAGGGGATCACTACGAGCAGTACTTC. Encoded protein: CATSGDHYEQYF. This rearrangement joins TRBV7-9 to TRBJ2-7, with a tentative D call TRBD1 (6 bases). Germline V gives CDR1 SEHNR, CDR2 FQNEAQ (reference sequence). Trimming left V 10 bases short and J 3 bases short, with 13 bases between. This CDR3 has 12 residues.

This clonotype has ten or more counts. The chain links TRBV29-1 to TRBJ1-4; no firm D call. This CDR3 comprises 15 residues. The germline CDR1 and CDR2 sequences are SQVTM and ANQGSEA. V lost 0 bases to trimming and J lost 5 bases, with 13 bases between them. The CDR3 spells CSVEDRNSPNEKLFF. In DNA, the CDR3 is TGCAGCGTTGAAGACCGAAATAGCCCGAATGAAAAACTGTTTTTT.

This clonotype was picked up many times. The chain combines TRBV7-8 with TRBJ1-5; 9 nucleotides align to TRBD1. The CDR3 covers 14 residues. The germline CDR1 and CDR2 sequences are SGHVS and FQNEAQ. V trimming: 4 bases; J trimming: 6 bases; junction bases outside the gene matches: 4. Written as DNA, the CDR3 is TGTGCCAGCAGCTCGGACAGGGGCGGTCAGCCCCAGCATTTT. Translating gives CASSSDRGGQPQHF. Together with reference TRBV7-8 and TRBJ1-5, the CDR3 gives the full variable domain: GAGVSQSPRYKVAKRGQDVALRCDPISGHVSLFWYQQALGQGPEFLTYFQNEAQLDKSGLPSDRFFAERPEGSVSTLKIQRTQQEDSAVYLCASSSDRGGQPQHFGDGTRLSIL.

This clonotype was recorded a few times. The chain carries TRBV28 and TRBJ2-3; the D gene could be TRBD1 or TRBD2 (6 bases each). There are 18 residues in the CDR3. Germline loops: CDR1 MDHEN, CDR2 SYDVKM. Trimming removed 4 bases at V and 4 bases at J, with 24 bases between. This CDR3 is CASSSDRDRRGYADTQYF. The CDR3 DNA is TGTGCCAGCAGTTCCGACCGGGACCGGAGGGGGTACGCAGATACGCAGTATTTT.

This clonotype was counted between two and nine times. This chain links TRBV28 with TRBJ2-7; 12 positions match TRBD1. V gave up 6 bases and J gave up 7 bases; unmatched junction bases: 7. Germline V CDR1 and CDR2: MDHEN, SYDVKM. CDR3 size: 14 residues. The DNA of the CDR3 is TGTGCCAGCAGCGGGACAGGGGGCTTCGGGGAGCAGTACTTC. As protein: CASSGTGGFGEQYF. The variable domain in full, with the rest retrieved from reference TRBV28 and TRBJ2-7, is DVKVTQSSRYLVKRTGEKVFLECVQDMDHENMFWYRQDPGLGLRLIYFSYDVKMKEKGDIPEGYSVSREKKERFSLILESASTNQTSMYLCASSGTGGFGEQYFGPGTRLTVT.